Shown below are 31 T cell receptor beta chains from a single sample sequenced in a study of blood T cell repertoires in COVID-19. Libraries were prepared by immunoSEQ multiplex PCR; TCRdb keeps only in-frame clonotypes and omits some of them. The top ten hold around 2.6% of the sample, which has under 200,000 clones, approximately 87% seen once. Sequenced input: peripheral blood. Receptor source: a man aged 40-49 years with active or convalescent COVID-19.

The V gene is TRBV6-5, the J gene TRBJ1-5, with D maybe TRBD1 (5 bases). CDR3 length: 14 residues. CDR1 and CDR2 (germline): MNHEY, SVGAGI. V lost 6 bases, J lost 1 base, and 10 bases lay in between. CDR3 residues: CASRTVGSNQPQHF. As DNA, the CDR3 is TGTGCCAGCAGGACAGTCGGAAGCAATCAGCCCCAGCATTTT.

The CDR3 DNA reads as TGTGCCAGCAGCGGGGGACTCCCAGATACGCAGTATTTT. Its translation: CASSGGLPDTQYF. The rearrangement links TRBV9 to TRBJ2-3, with D possibly TRBD2 on 6 matching bases. Trimming removed 3 bases at V and 4 bases at J, with 9 bases between. Germline V lookup: CDR1 SGDLS, CDR2 YYNGEE. This CDR3 is built from 13 residues. The variable domain in full, with the rest retrieved from reference TRBV9 and TRBJ2-3, is DSGVTQTPKHLITATGQRVTLRCSPRSGDLSVYWYQQSLDQGLQFLIQYYNGEERAKGNILERFSAQQFPDLHSELNLSSLELGDSALYFCASSGGLPDTQYFGPGTRLTVL.

The V call is TRBV3-1 (or the pseudogene TRBV3-2), the J call TRBJ2-2; TRBD2 matches at 8 bases. CDR3 size: 16 residues. The V gene's germline CDR1 is LGHDT and CDR2 YNNKEL (reference sequence). V gave up 4 bases and J gave up 1 base; unmatched junction bases: 5. The CDR3 loop reads CASSLSGALNTGELFF. The CDR3 coding sequence is TGTGCCAGCAGCCTTAGCGGGGCCCTGAACACCGGGGAGCTGTTTTTT.

The chain employs TRBV18 and TRBJ1-5; 8 bases line up with TRBD1. The CDR3 runs 14 residues. CDR1 is KGHSH, CDR2 LQKENI, per germline. J was trimmed by 2 bases and V by 5 bases; bases with no gene match: 2. The CDR3 region is CASSSDRGNQPQHF. The CDR3 coding sequence is TGTGCCAGCTCATCGGACAGGGGCAATCAGCCCCAGCATTTT.

This chain connects TRBV4-2 to TRBJ2-2; D call uncertain. There are 17 residues in the CDR3. V lost 0 bases and J lost 0, with 11 bases in between. Germline CDR1 and CDR2: LGHNA and YNFKEQ. The CDR3 sequence: CASSQEVGLANTGELFF. CDR3 coding DNA: TGTGCCAGCAGCCAAGAGGTTGGCCTAGCGAACACCGGGGAGCTGTTTTTT.

The chain carries TRBV29-1 and TRBJ2-5, with 10 bases identical to TRBD2. V lost 7 bases and J lost 4; bases outside the gene matches: 6. The CDR3 is made up of 13 amino acids. Germline CDR1 and CDR2: SQVTM and ANQGSEA. CDR3 loop: CSGKAGGRETQYF. The CDR3 coding sequence is TGCAGCGGTAAAGCGGGGGGGCGAGAGACCCAGTACTTC. Using reference TRBV29-1 and TRBJ2-5 for the parts outside the CDR3, the full variable domain is SAVISQKPSRDICQRGTSLTIQCQVDSQVTMMFWYRQQPGQSLTLIATANQGSEATYESGFVIDKFPISRPNLTFSTLTVSNMSPEDSSIYLCSGKAGGRETQYFGPGTRLLVL.

The J gene is TRBJ2-6, the V gene TRBV4-2, with 8 bases lining up with TRBD1. Looked up from germline, CDR1 is LGHNA and CDR2 is YNFKEQ. This CDR3 has 18 amino acids. The V segment lost 4 bases and the J segment 0 bases; nucleotides outside the gene matches: 8. CDR3 amino acids: CASSPRDRRSSGANVLTF. CDR3 in DNA: TGTGCCAGCAGCCCTCGGGACAGGCGAAGCTCTGGGGCCAACGTCCTGACTTTC.

The V and J genes are TRBV7-8 and TRBJ2-7; D is ambiguous. The CDR3 is 15 residues long. V was trimmed by 5 bases and J by 1 base, leaving 15 bases between them. From germline, CDR1 is SGHVS and CDR2 FQNEAQ. CDR3 amino acids: CASSPKQVTSYEQYF. As DNA, the CDR3 is TGTGCCAGCAGCCCCAAGCAGGTGACGTCCTACGAGCAGTACTTC.

The chain employs TRBV6-5 and TRBJ2-7; TRBD1 matches 11 bases. CDR1 and CDR2 from the germline V gene are MNHEY and SVGAGI. V dropped 8 bases and J dropped 3; count of bases not matched to a gene: 3. The length of the CDR3 is 13 residues. CDR3 nucleotide sequence: TGTGCCAGCCGGACAGGGGGCGACTACGAGCAGTACTTC. This encodes CASRTGGDYEQYF.

The chain uses TRBV9 and TRBJ1-1; D remains unclear. This CDR3 is 13 amino acids long. V was trimmed by 0 bases and J by 6 bases, leaving 9 bases between them. Per germline, CDR1 SGDLS and CDR2 YYNGEE. The CDR3 protein is CASSVVQKSEAFF. The CDR3 nucleotides read TGTGCCAGCAGCGTAGTGCAGAAATCTGAAGCTTTCTTT. Combining the CDR3 with reference TRBV9 and TRBJ1-1 gives the whole variable domain DSGVTQTPKHLITATGQRVTLRCSPRSGDLSVYWYQQSLDQGLQFLIQYYNGEERAKGNILERFSAQQFPDLHSELNLSSLELGDSALYFCASSVVQKSEAFFGQGTRLTVV.

This sequence joins TRBV12-3 or TRBV12-4 and TRBJ1-2, with 9 bases that match TRBD1. The CDR3 is 13 residues long. V was pared by 5 bases and J by 4 bases, with 2 bases of the junction left unmatched. Here the CDR3 reads CASSPGQGYGYTF. The CDR3 DNA reads TGTGCCAGCAGTCCGGGACAGGGCTATGGCTACACCTTC.

This sequence joins TRBV7-9 and TRBJ1-5; 7 positions match TRBD1. Germline V gives CDR1 SEHNR, CDR2 FQNEAQ (reference sequence). V trimming: 5 bases; J trimming: 7 bases; junction bases outside the gene matches: 11. The CDR3 loop spans 15 amino acids. The CDR3 is CASSAVGGDSQPQHF. The DNA for the CDR3 is TGTGCCAGCAGCGCCGTAGGGGGCGACTCGCAGCCCCAGCATTTT.

V and J are TRBV10-2 and TRBJ2-3, with TRBD2 matching 7 bases. The CDR3 is 15 amino acids. The J segment lost 4 bases and the V segment lost 6 bases, leaving 10 bases of the junction unmatched. CDR1 is WSHSY and CDR2 is SAAADI in the germline V gene. CDR3 loop: CASSLVGGTADTQYF. In nucleotides, the CDR3 is TGCGCCAGCAGCCTCGTGGGGGGGACGGCAGATACGCAGTATTTT.

V is TRBV7-9 and J is TRBJ1-4; maybe TRBD1 (6 bases). Trimming removed 5 bases from V and 5 bases from J, with 24 bases in between. CDR1 is SEHNR, CDR2 FQNEAQ, per germline (reference sequence). The CDR3 covers 18 residues. The CDR3 DNA reads TGTGCCAGCAGCGCCACCCGCCTTCCGGGACAACAAAATGAAAAACTGTTTTTT. Translated, it gives CASSATRLPGQQNEKLFF.

This clone was observed a few times. Other DNA sequences within the sample encode an identical CDR3. V is TRBV5-1 and J is TRBJ2-3, with 8 bases lining up with TRBD2. CDR1 is SGHRS and CDR2 is YFSETQ in the germline V gene. The CDR3 spans 16 residues. The ends lost 3 bases at V and 4 bases at J; junction bases unmatched: 10. CDR3 residues: CASSSSGGASADTQYF. CDR3 nucleotides: TGCGCCAGCAGCTCCTCGGGGGGGGCGAGTGCAGATACGCAGTATTTT.

The sample holds one count of this clone. This chain links TRBV3-1 (or the pseudogene TRBV3-2) with TRBJ2-2, with 14 bases matching TRBD2. The CDR3 length is 17 residues. With 5 bases clipped from V and 4 bases from J, the junction kept 6 bases outside the gene matches. Germline CDR1 reads LGHDT; CDR2 reads YNNKEL (reference sequence). The CDR3 coding sequence is TGTGCCAGCAGCTACGGGACTAGCGGGGGAGTCACCGGGGAGCTGTTTTTT. Translating it yields CASSYGTSGGVTGELFF.

J is TRBJ1-1 and V is TRBV29-1; TRBD1 aligns across 8 bases. Germline V gene lookup returns CDR1 SQVTM and CDR2 ANQGSEA. V lost 5 bases and J lost 5; bases outside the gene matches: 10. This CDR3 is built from 14 residues. The CDR3 is CSVSRQGRWTEAFF. CDR3 sequence (DNA): TGCAGCGTTTCTCGACAGGGGAGGTGGACTGAAGCTTTCTTT.

This chain uses TRBV6-4 with TRBJ1-2; 7 nucleotides match TRBD1. Germline lookup yields CDR1 MRHNA and CDR2 SNTAGT. V dropped 3 bases and J dropped 8; count of bases not matched to a gene: 9. This CDR3 comprises 14 residues. The CDR3 DNA reads as TGTGCCAGCAGTGAGAACGACAGGGTAGGCGGCTACACCTTC. Protein product: CASSENDRVGGYTF.

The chain combines TRBV29-1 with TRBJ2-5; 8 nucleotides match TRBD2. Germline V gene sequence: CDR1 SQVTM, CDR2 ANQGSEA. With 0 bases clipped from V and 4 bases from J, the junction kept 10 bases outside the gene matches. The CDR3 length is 16 residues. The CDR3 loop is CSVEEIGGAYVETQYF. DNA of the CDR3: TGCAGCGTTGAAGAAATCGGGGGGGCTTACGTAGAGACCCAGTACTTC.

This clone was detected once. V and J are TRBV11-3 and TRBJ2-5, with 7 nucleotides matching TRBD1. Germline V gene sequence: CDR1 SGHNT, CDR2 YENEEA. This CDR3 has 13 residues. V was clipped by 2 bases and J by 5 bases; unmatched bases: 2. The DNA of the CDR3 is TGTGCCAGCAGCTTACTAGGGGGCGAGACCCAGTACTTC. Amino acid sequence: CASSLLGGETQYF.

This clone has ten or more counts. V and J are TRBV7-9 and TRBJ1-6, with D perhaps matching TRBD1 (6 bases). Trimming left V 5 bases short and J 7 bases short, with 18 bases between. CDR1 is SEHNR, CDR2 FQNEAQ, per germline (reference sequence). The CDR3 contains 16 residues. CDR3: CASSARVGGRNSPLHF. CDR3 coding DNA: TGTGCCAGCAGCGCCCGAGTCGGGGGGCGAAATTCACCCCTCCACTTT.

The chain employs TRBV5-1 and TRBJ2-3, with a possible D match to TRBD2 (5 bases). The ends were cut back, 2 bases at V and 6 bases at J, with 16 bases in the middle. The CDR3 runs 15 residues. Germline V gene sequence: CDR1 SGHRS, CDR2 YFSETQ. The DNA for the CDR3 is TGCGCCAGCAGCTTTAGTGGGCTAGCAGGCGATACGCAGTATTTT. Translating gives CASSFSGLAGDTQYF.

The chain links TRBV6-2 or TRBV6-3 to TRBJ1-4; TRBD1 matches at 7 bases. The CDR3 is made up of 14 amino acids. V was pared by 6 bases and J by 5 bases, with 6 bases of the junction left unmatched. Germline-derived CDR1 and CDR2 are MNHEY and SVGEGT. CDR3 region: CASSPGTENEKLFF. The CDR3 bases are TGTGCCAGCAGCCCCGGGACAGAAAATGAAAAACTGTTTTTT.

In regard to this clone: Other DNA sequences in the sample encode the same CDR3. J is TRBJ1-2 and V is TRBV19; tentatively, D is TRBD1 (5 bases). Trimming pared 3 bases from V and 5 bases from J, leaving 7 bases between. Germline assignment: CDR1 LNHDA and CDR2 SQIVND (reference sequence). This CDR3 has 12 amino acids. The CDR3: CASSIRGYGYTF. CDR3 DNA sequence: TGTGCCAGTAGTATTCGGGGGTATGGCTACACCTTC.

This chain links TRBV7-8 with TRBJ2-7, with unresolved D. V was trimmed by 2 bases and J by 3 bases, leaving 8 bases between them. There are 13 residues in the CDR3. Germline values: CDR1 SGHVS, CDR2 FQNEAQ. The CDR3 region has the DNA TGTGCCAGCAGCTTACAGGCAAGCTACGAGCAGTACTTC. Its translation is CASSLQASYEQYF.

The chain joins TRBV4-3 to TRBJ2-3; TRBD2 aligns across 12 bases. The length of the CDR3 is 18 residues. The germline gives CDR1 LGHNA, CDR2 YSLEER. The junction had 6 bases not matched to a gene; V was cut back by 1 base and J by 1 base. The chain's CDR3 is CASSQGPSGGAGTDTQYF. The CDR3 DNA is TGCGCCAGCAGCCAAGGTCCTAGCGGGGGGGCCGGCACAGATACGCAGTATTTT.

This chain connects TRBV7-6 to TRBJ2-5; unclear D gene. The CDR3 loop spans 14 amino acids. Germline CDR1 SGHVS, CDR2 FNYEAQ. The germline V and J ends were trimmed by 0 bases and 5 bases, with 10 bases remaining between them. The CDR3 coding sequence is TGTGCCAGCAGCTTAGCGGAGTTCGACGAGACCCAGTACTTC. This gives the protein CASSLAEFDETQYF.

The chain combines TRBV5-1 with TRBJ2-6; no clear D. The CDR3 is made up of 17 amino acids. CDR1 is SGHRS and CDR2 is YFSETQ in the germline V gene. V lost 0 bases, J lost 0 bases, and 10 bases lay in between. The CDR3 loop is CASSLGRSNSGANVLTF. DNA of the CDR3: TGCGCCAGCAGCTTGGGCAGGTCGAACTCTGGGGCCAACGTCCTGACTTTC.

The CDR3 protein is CASRLVSLGFPNNNSPLHF. CDR3 sequence (DNA): TGTGCAAGTCGCTTAGTGAGCCTCGGGTTCCCGAATAATAATTCACCCCTCCACTTT. The chain carries TRBV12-2 and TRBJ1-6. TRBV12-2 represents a pseudogene. This CDR3 region has 19 residues.

This chain joins TRBV10-3 and TRBJ1-2; D is uncertain. This CDR3 is built from 13 residues. V lost 0 bases, J lost 4 bases, and 6 bases lay in between. The V gene's germline CDR1 is ENHRY and CDR2 SYGVKD. The CDR3 spells CAISESRSYGYTF. CDR3 DNA sequence: TGTGCCATCAGTGAGTCGCGAAGCTATGGCTACACCTTC.

The rearrangement links TRBV28 to TRBJ1-2; D not resolved. V lost 2 bases and J 4 bases, leaving 5 bases between the germline ends. The CDR3 contains 12 residues. The germline V gene has CDR1 MDHEN and CDR2 SYDVKM. This CDR3 is CASSLNSYGYTF. The CDR3 coding sequence is TGTGCCAGCAGTTTAAACAGCTATGGCTACACCTTC.